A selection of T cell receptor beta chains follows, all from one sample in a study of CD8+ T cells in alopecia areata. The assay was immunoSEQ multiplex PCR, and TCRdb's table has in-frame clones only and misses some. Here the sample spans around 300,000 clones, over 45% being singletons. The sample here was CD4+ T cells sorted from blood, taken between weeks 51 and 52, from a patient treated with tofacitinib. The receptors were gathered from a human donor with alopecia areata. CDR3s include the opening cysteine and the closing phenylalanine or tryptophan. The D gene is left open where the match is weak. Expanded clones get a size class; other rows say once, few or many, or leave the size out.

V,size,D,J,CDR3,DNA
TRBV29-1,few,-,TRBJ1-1,CSSALHGKMTEAFF,TGCAGCTCAGCGTTGCATGGCAAAATGACTGAAGCTTTCTTT
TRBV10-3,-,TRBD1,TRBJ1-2,CAISVRPGGNYGYTF,TGTGCCATCAGTGTCAGGCCAGGGGGCAACTATGGCTACACCTTC
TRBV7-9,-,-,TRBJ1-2,CASSLALGQGYTF,TGTGCCAGCAGCTTAGCGTTGGGTCAAGGCTACACCTTC
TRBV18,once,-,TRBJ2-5,CASSPRLGAAWTQYF,TGTGCCAGCTCACCACGGTTAGGGGCGGCGTGGACCCAGTACTTC
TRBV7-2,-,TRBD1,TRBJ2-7,CASSRRQGAEEQYF,TGTGCCAGCAGCCGCCGACAGGGGGCTGAAGAGCAGTACTTC
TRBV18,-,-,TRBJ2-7,CASSPKHEQYF,TGTGCCAGCTCACCAAAGCACGAGCAGTACTTC
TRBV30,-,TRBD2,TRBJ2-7,CAWSIQTAGSSYEQYF,TGTGCCTGGAGTATCCAGACAGCGGGGAGCTCCTACGAGCAGTACTTC
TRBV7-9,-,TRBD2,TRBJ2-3,CASSPWTSGGPVLDTQYF,TGTGCCAGCAGCCCTTGGACTAGCGGGGGCCCCGTTCTGGATACGCAGTATTTT
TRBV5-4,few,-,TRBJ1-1,CASSSGIPNTEAFF,TGTGCCAGCAGCTCGGGGATACCGAACACTGAAGCTTTCTTT
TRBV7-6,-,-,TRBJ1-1,CASSLAGNTEAFF,TGTGCCAGCAGCTTAGCAGGAAACACTGAAGCTTTCTTT
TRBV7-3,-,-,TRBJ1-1,CASSKDEDEAFF,TGTGCCAGCAGCAAGGACGAGGATGAAGCTTTCTTT
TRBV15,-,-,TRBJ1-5,CATSRGFGSSNQPQHF,TGTGCCACCAGCAGAGGGTTTGGGAGTAGCAATCAGCCCCAGCATTTT
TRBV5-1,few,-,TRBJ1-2,CASSSTASNYGYTF,TGCGCCAGCAGCTCAACAGCCTCTAACTATGGCTACACCTTC
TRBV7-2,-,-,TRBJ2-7,CASTSTGHSYEQYF,TGTGCCAGCACCTCGACAGGCCACTCCTACGAGCAGTACTTC
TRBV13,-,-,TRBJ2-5,CASSLTGTQYF,TGTGCCAGCAGCCTCACCGGGACCCAGTACTTC
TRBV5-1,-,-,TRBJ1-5,CASSLEPNQPQHF,TGCGCCAGCAGCTTGGAACCCAATCAGCCCCAGCATTTT
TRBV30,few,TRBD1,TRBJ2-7,CAWSSTGTVNYEQYF,TGTGCCTGGAGTTCCACCGGGACAGTAAACTACGAGCAGTACTTC
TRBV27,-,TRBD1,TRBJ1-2,CATKVNRGTYGYTF,TGTGCCACCAAAGTTAACAGGGGAACCTATGGCTACACCTTC
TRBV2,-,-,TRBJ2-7,CASTGSLYEQYF,TGTGCCAGCACCGGCAGCCTCTACGAGCAGTACTTC
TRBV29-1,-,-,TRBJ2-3,CSVGLCSAGLCDTQYF,TGCAGCGTTGGGCTCTGCTCCGCAGGGTTATGCGATACGCAGTATTTT
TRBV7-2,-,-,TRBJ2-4,CASSLGGLSLAKNIQYF,TGTGCCAGCAGCTTAGGAGGACTGTCTCTAGCCAAAAACATTCAGTACTTC
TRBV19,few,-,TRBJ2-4,CASSLTGYGDTNIQYF,TGTGCCAGTAGCCTAACAGGGTATGGTGATACAAACATTCAGTACTTC
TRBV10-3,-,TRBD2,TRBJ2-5,CAISEASGGEETQYF,TGTGCCATCAGTGAGGCTAGCGGGGGGGAAGAGACCCAGTACTTC
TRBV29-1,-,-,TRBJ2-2,CSVERNTGELFF,TGCAGCGTTGAGCGGAACACCGGGGAGCTGTTTTTT
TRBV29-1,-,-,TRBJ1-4,CSVEDRSEINEKLFF,TGCAGCGTTGAAGATCGGTCAGAGATTAATGAAAAACTGTTTTTT
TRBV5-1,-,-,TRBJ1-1,CASSLGGVTEAFF,TGCGCCAGCAGCTTGGGAGGGGTCACTGAAGCTTTCTTT
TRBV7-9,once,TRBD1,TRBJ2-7,CASSPLSGTGSEQYF,TGTGCCAGCAGCCCACTATCCGGGACAGGGTCCGAGCAGTACTTC